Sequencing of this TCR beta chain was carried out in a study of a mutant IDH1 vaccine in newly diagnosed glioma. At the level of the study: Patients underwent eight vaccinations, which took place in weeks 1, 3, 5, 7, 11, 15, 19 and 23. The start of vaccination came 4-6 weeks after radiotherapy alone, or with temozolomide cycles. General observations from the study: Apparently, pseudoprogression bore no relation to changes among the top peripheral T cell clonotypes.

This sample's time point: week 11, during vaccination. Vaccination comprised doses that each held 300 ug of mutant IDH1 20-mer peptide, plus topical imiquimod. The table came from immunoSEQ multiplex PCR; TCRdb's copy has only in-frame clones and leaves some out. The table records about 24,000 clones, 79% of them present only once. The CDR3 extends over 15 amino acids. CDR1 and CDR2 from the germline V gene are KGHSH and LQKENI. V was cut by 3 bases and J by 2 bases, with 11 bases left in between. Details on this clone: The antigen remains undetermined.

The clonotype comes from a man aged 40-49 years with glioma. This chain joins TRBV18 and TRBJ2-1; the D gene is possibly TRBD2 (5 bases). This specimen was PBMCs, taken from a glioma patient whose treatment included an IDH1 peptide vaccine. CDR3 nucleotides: TGTGCCAGCTCACCTGCAGCGGAGGCCTACAATGAGCAGTTCTTC. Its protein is CASSPAAEAYNEQFF.